Presented here are 10 T cell receptor beta chains from one specimen sequenced in a study of CD8 T cells in Susac syndrome. When the RNA was reverse transcribed, random hexamers were used with an input of roughly 0.5 to 1 ug. In TCRdb, the immunoSEQ multiplex PCR reads were re-called with MiXCR into one record per CDR3 protein. The sample has some 200,000 distinct CDR3 sequences; roughly nine tenths are singletons. Input material: CD4+ T cells from PBMCs. These receptors were collected from a human donor with Susac syndrome.

This clonotype has only one observation. This rearrangement joins TRBV7-8 to TRBJ1-6; D perhaps matches TRBD1 (6 bases). V lost 5 bases, J lost 6 bases, and 17 bases lay in between. The germline V gene has CDR1 SGHVS and CDR2 FQNEAQ. CDR3 size: 16 residues. CDR3 coding DNA: TGTGCCAGCAGCCAACAGATGGTGGGGGCTAATTCACCCCTCCACTTT. Its translation is CASSQQMVGANSPLHF.

The rearrangement links TRBV6-2 or TRBV6-3 to TRBJ2-5; 7 nucleotides match TRBD2. Germline V gives CDR1 MNHEY, CDR2 SVGEGT. CDR3 length: 14 amino acids. V lost 4 bases, J lost 5 bases, and 7 bases stayed unmatched. CDR3 nucleotide sequence: TGTGCCAGCAGTTCTCTTTGGGGGGGTGAGACCCAGTACTTC. It yields the protein CASSSLWGGETQYF.

This chain connects TRBV11-2 to TRBJ2-1; 11 nucleotides align to TRBD2. Trimming at V came to 5 bases and at J to 0 bases, leaving 12 bases not matched to a gene. Germline V CDR1 and CDR2: SGHAT, FQNNGV. The CDR3 covers 19 residues. The CDR3 region has the DNA TGTGCCAGCAGCCCTTTTTTACTAGCGGGAGCCCGCTCCTACAATGAGCAGTTCTTC. Protein: CASSPFLLAGARSYNEQFF. The full variable domain, completed using reference TRBV11-2 and TRBJ2-1, is EAGVAQSPRYKIIEKRQSVAFWCNPISGHATLYWYQQILGQGPKLLIQFQNNGVVDDSQLPKDRFSAERLKGVDSTLKIQPAKLEDSAVYLCASSPFLLAGARSYNEQFFGPGTRLTVL.

This clonotype occurred once. This chain connects TRBV12-3 or TRBV12-4 to TRBJ1-2; D is unclear. V lost 2 bases and J 5 bases, leaving 12 bases between the germline ends. The length of the CDR3 is 14 residues. The CDR3 DNA is TGTGCCAGCAGTTTAACCCGGGATCGGTATGGCTACACCTTC. This sequence encodes CASSLTRDRYGYTF.

The DNA for the CDR3 is TGTGCCAGCAGTGAGCAGGGACCTGCCTATGGCTACACCTTC. This gives the protein CASSEQGPAYGYTF. The gene calls are TRBV2 and TRBJ1-2, with a possible D match to TRBD1 (5 bases). V was clipped by 3 bases and J by 4 bases, with 12 bases between them. The CDR3 consists of 14 residues. In germline, CDR1 is SNHLY, CDR2 FYNNEI.

J is TRBJ2-3 and V is TRBV14; TRBD2 agrees at 10 bases. V was clipped by 0 bases and J by 3 bases; unmatched bases: 6. Germline V gene data show CDR1 as SGHDN and CDR2 as FVKESK. CDR3 length: 17 residues. CDR3 sequence (DNA): TGTGCCAGCAGCCAAGATCTTCTAGCGGGAGTTACAGATACGCAGTATTTT. It translates to CASSQDLLAGVTDTQYF.

This chain uses TRBV7-2 with TRBJ1-2; tentatively, D is TRBD1 (6 bases). Germline V gene data show CDR1 as SGHTA and CDR2 as FQGNSA. V gave up 1 base and J gave up 7 bases, with 7 bases separating them. There are 12 residues in the CDR3. In DNA, the CDR3 is TGTGCCAGCAGCTTAGTGGGGGCTGGCTACACCTTC. Translating gives CASSLVGAGYTF.

The CDR3 DNA reads as TGTGCCTGGAGTTTGCAGGGGGCCAGCGGGGAGCTGTTTTTT. This translates into CAWSLQGASGELFF. The V gene is TRBV30, the J gene TRBJ2-2; 8 bases match TRBD1. CDR3 length: 14 residues. Trimming at V came to 2 bases and at J to 7 bases, leaving 6 bases not matched to a gene. Germline V lookup: CDR1 GTSNPN, CDR2 SVGIG (reference sequence).

The rearrangement uses TRBV6-5 and TRBJ1-4, with 7 positions matching TRBD1. The germline V gene encodes CDR1 MNHEY and CDR2 SVGAGI. The V and J ends lost 0 bases and 8 bases, in that order; junction bases with no gene match: 6. This CDR3 has 15 amino acids. The CDR3 spells CASSYSTGYGEKLFF. CDR3 in DNA: TGTGCCAGCAGTTACTCGACAGGGTATGGCGAAAAACTGTTTTTT.

The chain uses TRBV28 and TRBJ2-1, with D unclear. The germline V gene has CDR1 MDHEN and CDR2 SYDVKM. CDR3 length: 15 residues. With 4 bases removed from V and 3 bases from J, the gap between germline ends came to 13 bases. CDR3 region: CASSSPTSNYNEQFF. The CDR3 nucleotides read TGTGCCAGCAGTTCCCCAACCTCGAACTACAATGAGCAGTTCTTC.